This TCR beta chain was identified during a study of blood T cell repertoires in COVID-19. The CDR3 is 18 amino acids. The germline CDR1 and CDR2 sequences are MDHEN and SYDVKM. The V gene end was trimmed by 2 bases and the J gene end by 9 bases; junction bases not matched to a gene: 14. Using immunoSEQ multiplex PCR, the repertoire was profiled, and TCRdb retains in-frame clones only, with some absent. The sample shows fewer than 250,000 clones, around 90% of them seen only once. Seattle patients were enrolled while actively infected and followed longitudinally. The chain combines TRBV28 with TRBJ2-3; TRBD2 matches at 13 bases. The sequencing input was peripheral blood. This receptor was obtained from a young man with COVID-19, enrolled during active disease. The CDR3 DNA sequence: TGTGCCAGCAGTTTACTTACCGGGACTAGCGGGGAGAGGAGGACGCAGTATTTT. This gives the protein CASSLLTGTSGERRTQYF.